This T cell receptor (beta chain) came from a study of T cell changes during pregnancy in multiple sclerosis. Produced via immunoSEQ multiplex PCR; TCRdb's table is partial and in-frame only. The table records 100,000 or so clones, 90% to 95% of them present only once. Trimming took off 5 bases at V and 0 bases at J, with 6 bases between the two ends. The CDR3 loop spans 13 amino acids. CDR1 is SEHNR, CDR2 FQNEAQ, per germline (reference sequence). The TCR originated in a female donor with multiple sclerosis, enrolled in a pregnancy study. The sample consisted of peripheral blood, taken before pregnancy. The chain recombines TRBV7-9 with TRBJ2-3, with D unresolved. In nucleotides, the CDR3 is TGTGCCAGCAGCCCTCCGAGCACAGATACGCAGTATTTT. The encoded protein is CASSPPSTDTQYF.